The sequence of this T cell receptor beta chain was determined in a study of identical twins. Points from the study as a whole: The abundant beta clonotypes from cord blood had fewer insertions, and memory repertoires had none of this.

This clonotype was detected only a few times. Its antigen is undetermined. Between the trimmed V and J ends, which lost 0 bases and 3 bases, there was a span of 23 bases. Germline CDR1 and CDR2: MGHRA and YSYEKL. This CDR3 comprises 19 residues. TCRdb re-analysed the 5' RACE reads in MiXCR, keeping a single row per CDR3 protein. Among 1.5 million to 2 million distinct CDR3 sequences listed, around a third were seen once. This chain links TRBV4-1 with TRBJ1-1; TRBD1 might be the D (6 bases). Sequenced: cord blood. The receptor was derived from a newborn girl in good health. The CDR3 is CASSQDSLQGRSRDTEAFF. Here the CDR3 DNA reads TGCGCCAGCAGCCAAGATTCGCTACAGGGAAGGAGTCGGGACACTGAAGCTTTCTTT.